This T cell receptor (beta chain) emerged from a study of blood T cell repertoires in COVID-19. The wider study: From T cells, B-cell-depleted T cells, or PBMCs came the material, which was cDNA or gDNA.

As processed by the authors: Reference gene primer amplification in the assay estimated nucleated cell counts. Sequencing used immunoSEQ multiplex PCR; TCRdb keeps in-frame clones, though not all of them. That table supplies the V and J calls and clone size; D and trimming were determined from the DNA. The sample has about 160,000 clones; around nine tenths are singletons. The CDR3 consists of 12 residues. CDR1 GTSNPN and CDR2 SVGIG come from the germline V gene (reference sequence). The V end lost 5 bases, the J end lost 7 bases, and 14 bases lay between the germline ends. During active infection, Seattle patients enrolled and were then monitored through disease.

This chain connects TRBV30 to TRBJ1-2; no reliable D call. The sample comprised peripheral blood. This TCR was recovered from a woman aged 70 to 79 with COVID-19, enrolled during active disease. The CDR3 bases are TGTGCCTGGCAACCGGGATTTCGTGGCTACACCTTC. Translated: CAWQPGFRGYTF.